These 10 T cell receptor beta chains share one sample of origin, sequenced in a study of technical replicates of blood from a few donors. Clones were sequenced by immunoSEQ multiplex PCR, and TCRdb holds only the in-frame ones, with some missing. The sample records over 10,000 clones, almost 95% being singletons. Material: PBMCs. Receptors were obtained from a human donor in good health.

The CDR3 protein is CASSHEPWTGVDTDTQYF. The CDR3 coding sequence is TGTGCCAGCAGCCACGAACCATGGACAGGGGTGGACACAGATACGCAGTATTTT. The chain joins TRBV4-2 to TRBJ2-3, with 9 positions matching TRBD1. Germline V lookup: CDR1 LGHNA, CDR2 YNFKEQ. This CDR3 comprises 18 residues. V was pared by 3 bases and J by 2 bases, with 12 bases of the junction left unmatched.

The rearrangement uses TRBV6-1 and TRBJ1-1; D remains unclear. V lost 5 bases to trimming and J lost 1 base, with 8 bases between them. In germline, CDR1 is MNHNS, CDR2 SASEGT. The CDR3 spans 13 residues. CDR3 sequence (DNA): TGTGCCAGCAGTAATAGCGCGAACACTGAAGCTTTCTTT. Its translation is CASSNSANTEAFF.

This chain uses TRBV15 with TRBJ2-7; 9 bases map to TRBD2. Germline loops: CDR1 LNHNV, CDR2 YYDKDF (reference sequence). This CDR3 has 16 residues. V was clipped by 0 bases and J by 2 bases; unmatched bases: 5. The CDR3 DNA sequence: TGTGCCACCAGCAGAGATTCGACTAGCGGAACCTACGAGCAGTACTTC. Protein product: CATSRDSTSGTYEQYF.

The rearrangement joins TRBV5-1 to TRBJ2-2; 14 nucleotides match TRBD2. The CDR3 sequence is 19 residues long. The V and J ends lost 3 bases and 6 bases, in that order; junction bases with no gene match: 13. In germline, CDR1 is SGHRS, CDR2 YFSETQ. For the CDR3, the DNA is TGCGCCAGCAGCTCAGCTCCGGGACTAGCGGGAGAGGGCCCCGGGGAGCTGTTTTTT. Protein product: CASSSAPGLAGEGPGELFF.

This clone was seen a single time. This chain connects TRBV27 to TRBJ2-7, with 9 nucleotides matching TRBD1. Trimming cost V 5 bases and J 0 bases; bases outside gene matches: 5. Germline assignment: CDR1 MNHEY and CDR2 SMNVEV (reference sequence). There are 15 residues in the CDR3. The CDR3 protein is CASSPDRGRSYEQYF. In DNA, the CDR3 is TGTGCCAGCAGTCCGGACAGGGGCCGCTCCTACGAGCAGTACTTC.

This chain connects TRBV5-1 to TRBJ1-2; TRBD1 matches 9 bases. CDR3 length: 14 residues. Germline loops: CDR1 SGHRS, CDR2 YFSETQ. V shed 4 bases, J shed 4 bases, and the junction held 5 bases outside the gene matches. The CDR3: CASSPGQGTYGYTF. CDR3 nucleotides: TGCGCCAGCAGCCCGGGACAGGGAACCTATGGCTACACCTTC.

The CDR3 sequence is CASSEGQGIHEQYF. As DNA, the CDR3 is TGTGCCAGCAGCGAAGGACAGGGGATCCACGAGCAGTACTTC. The chain combines TRBV7-3 with TRBJ2-7; TRBD1 matches 9 bases. The CDR3 spans 14 residues. With 5 bases clipped from V and 5 bases from J, the junction kept 7 bases outside the gene matches. The V gene's germline CDR1 is SGHTA and CDR2 FQGTGA.

The chain links TRBV28 to TRBJ1-4; D is undetermined. The V and J ends lost 4 bases and 0 bases respectively, with 6 bases between them. In germline, CDR1 is MDHEN, CDR2 SYDVKM. This CDR3 is 14 amino acids long. CDR3 nucleotide sequence: TGTGCCAGCAGTTCCGAGCCAACTAATGAAAAACTGTTTTTT. Its protein is CASSSEPTNEKLFF. Based on the CDR3 plus reference TRBV28 and TRBJ1-4, the full variable domain is DVKVTQSSRYLVKRTGEKVFLECVQDMDHENMFWYRQDPGLGLRLIYFSYDVKMKEKGDIPEGYSVSREKKERFSLILESASTNQTSMYLCASSSEPTNEKLFFGSGTQLSVL.

CDR3 nucleotide sequence: TGTGCCAGCAGCTTACTGACAGGGCATGAGCAGTTCTTC. It specifies CASSLLTGHEQFF. V and J are TRBV7-9 and TRBJ2-1; 7 bases are shared with TRBD1. J gave up 8 bases and V 2 bases, and 3 bases lay outside the gene matches. The CDR3 spans 13 residues. Germline V gene sequence: CDR1 SEHNR, CDR2 FQNEAQ (reference sequence).

The chain couples TRBV29-1 to TRBJ2-5, with D uncertain. V was shortened by 4 bases and J by 3 bases, with 9 bases between the two germline ends. The CDR3 has 12 amino acids. From germline, CDR1 is SQVTM and CDR2 ANQGSEA. This chain's CDR3 is CSVVHRKETQYF. The CDR3 DNA reads as TGCAGCGTTGTTCACAGAAAAGAGACCCAGTACTTC.